This T cell receptor (beta chain) is from a study of OX40 agonist ivuxolimab in advanced cancers. Background for the entire study: Ivuxolimab was a fully human IgG2 agonistic monoclonal antibody targeting the costimulatory receptor OX40 (CD134). Intravenous ivuxolimab was administered to patients every 2 weeks at six dose levels: 0.01, 0.1, 0.3, 1.5, 3 and 10 mg/kg. Peripheral TCRbeta sequencing aimed to test whether ivuxolimab altered TCR sequence diversity and caused clonal T-cell expansion. Prior anti-PD-1, anti-PD-L1 or anti-CTLA-4 therapy was permitted, and checkpoint inhibitors had been received by around 40% of dose-escalation patients. Among the roughly 50 dose-escalation patients, around 19 had hepatocellular carcinoma, approximately 15 melanoma, 9 renal cell carcinoma and 9 head and neck cancer. A male proportion of roughly 85% and a mean age of roughly 58 years, ranging from about 23 to 90, were recorded for the dose-escalation cohort. The paper reports the monotherapy dose-escalation portion (N of about 54 patients) of the phase I ivuxolimab trial. Three dose-escalation patients achieved partial responses, one with hepatocellular carcinoma and two with cutaneous melanoma.

CDR1 SGHDT and CDR2 YYEEEE are derived from the germline V gene. Deletion took 2 bases off V and 5 bases off J, with a span of 5 bases between the germline ends. Spanning cysteine to phenylalanine, the CDR3 consists of 12 amino acids. Of the read, only the CDR3 DNA is kept; its 36 bases are in frame from base 1. Concerning this clone itself: Its antigen is unknown. No clone much larger than this one lies a single base away; base qualities are absent.

The full study reports these points: Partial responders in the 0.1-3.0 mg/kg groups had among the lowest normalized peripheral clonal expansion, especially among CD8+ T cells. At doses from 0.1 to 3.0 mg/kg, clonal expansion was seen in both CD4+ and CD8+ blood T cells between baseline and week 6. Low levels of normalized T-cell clonal expansion were also seen in some nonresponding patients. Antigen specificity was not determined for the clonally expanded peripheral T cells. After ivuxolimab, more expanded clones were found on average in CD8+ T cells than in CD4+ T cells.

Genomic DNA was isolated from the sorted cells so that the TCRbeta CDR3 region could be sequenced. The immunoSEQ Assay was used to sequence the TCRbeta CDR3 regions. TCRdb holds this immuneACCESS table with in-frame rearrangements only. Some clones are missing; in checked studies, unresolved V genes explain under half, and the rest has no known cause. The sample yields about 46,000 clones; 88% were counted once. Roughly half of the sample is held by the ten biggest clonotypes. Patients with autoimmune disease history or receiving systemic immunosuppression were excluded from the trial. Peripheral blood for TCR sequencing was collected from all dose cohorts at baseline, on cycle 4 day 1, and on cycle 7 day 1. Samples came from an open-label, multicenter, first-in-human phase I dose-escalation trial of ivuxolimab. The trial enrolled adults with locally advanced or metastatic head and neck squamous cell, hepatocellular, melanoma or renal cell carcinoma. Before TCR sequencing, CD4+ T cells and CD8+ T cells were sorted from peripheral blood as separate populations.

This receptor was taken from an adult with an advanced solid tumor such as melanoma, head and neck, liver or kidney cancer. Recombination linked TRBV5-6 to TRBJ2-1; no D gene can be assigned with confidence. Sequenced here: CD4+ or CD8+ T cells sorted from blood, sampled in a trial of the OX40 agonist ivuxolimab. The CDR3 amino acid sequence is: CASSFGDNEQFF. The DNA reads as follows: TGTGCCAGCAGCTTTGGTGACAATGAGCAGTTCTTC.